This note documents a single T cell receptor beta chain sequence. The antigen remains undetermined. This sample is drawn from a study of T cell repertoires in cytomegalovirus infection. Study context: Both CMV infection and a matching HLA type were indicated by public TCR beta signatures.

One entry per CDR3 protein, called by TCRdb with MiXCR from the reads. The table has tens of thousands of distinct CDR3 sequences, roughly 20% seen once. Study results and limitations: What dominated the ex vivo response were HLA-C-restricted CMV-specific TCR beta clonotypes. Using cumulative public TCR beta family frequency, the authors identified those who carried CMV together with the relevant HLA.

The sample consisted of PBMCs, sequenced either directly or after in vitro stimulation (not recorded which). The clonotype was recovered from a human donor in good health (CMV status not recorded). Some clones in this sample may be carry-over from other donors' samples.

The CDR3 spells CASFQAGELFF. Here the CDR3 DNA reads TGTGCCAGTTTCCAGGCAGGGGAGCTGTTTTTT. The chain combines TRBV12-3 or TRBV12-4 with TRBJ2-2, with no clear D. CDR3 size: 11 residues. V was clipped by 9 bases and J by 8 bases, with 10 bases between them.